This T cell receptor (beta chain) comes out of a study of control samples from healthy donors and cancer patients. Germline trimming cut 0 bases from V and 7 bases from J; bases unmatched to any gene: 17. CDR3 length equals 18 residues. The germline V gene has CDR1 LNHDA and CDR2 SQIVND (reference sequence). Clones were read by immunoSEQ multiplex PCR, and TCRdb kept only the in-frame ones, dropping some. Here the sample spans 95,000 to 100,000 clones, about 89% being singletons. This clone was found a few times. This rearrangement joins TRBV19 to TRBJ1-2; 7 positions agree with TRBD1. The origin of this receptor is a man under 40 in good health. The sequenced material came from blood. Here the CDR3 DNA reads TGTGCCAGTAGTATAGATCTATCGACAGGGAGGGAAACTGGTGGCTACACCTTC. Translation: CASSIDLSTGRETGGYTF.